This T cell receptor beta chain emerged from a study of T cell responses to AZD1222 COVID-19 vaccine. Whole-study results and caveats: There were vaccine-associated CD4 TCRs across spike, dominant at 160-218 and 743-854.

Germline values: CDR1 LNHDA, CDR2 SQIVND (reference sequence). CDR3 length: 15 amino acids. The ends lost 5 bases at V and 9 bases at J; junction bases unmatched: 6. This clone has just one count. What it binds is unknown. Only in-frame clones appear in the TCRdb table, and some are missing; sequencing was by immunoSEQ multiplex PCR. The sample lists around 110,000 clones, approximately 85% seen once, with 3.9% in the top ten. Source: peripheral blood, taken on day 0 of MenACWY control vaccination. The chain links TRBV19 to TRBJ2-1; 14 bases map to TRBD2. This receptor was obtained from an adult in good health. The CDR3 protein is CASSPTSGGAVEQFF. The DNA for the CDR3 is TGTGCCAGTAGTCCGACTAGCGGGGGGGCCGTTGAGCAGTTCTTC. The full variable domain, completed using reference TRBV19 and TRBJ2-1, is DGGITQSPKYLFRKEGQNVTLSCEQNLNHDAMYWYRQDPGQGLRLIYYSQIVNDFQKGDIAEGYSVSREKKESFPLTVTSAQKNPTAFYLCASSPTSGGAVEQFFGPGTRLTVL.